Each of the 21 T cell receptor beta chains below was sequenced from the same sample in a study of identical twins. TCRdb re-derived calls from the 5' RACE reads in MiXCR, one entry per CDR3 protein. The sample records 550,000 to 800,000 distinct CDR3 sequences, under 8.5% being singletons. The same sample was also studied in work on yellow fever vaccine responses in identical twins.

The specimen was PBMCs. These receptor sequences come from a woman aged 18-29 years in good health.

The chain combines TRBV2 with TRBJ1-2, with TRBD1 matching 8 bases. Germline assignment: CDR1 SNHLY and CDR2 FYNNEI. The CDR3 length is 15 residues. The V gene end was trimmed by 3 bases and the J gene end by 4 bases; junction bases not matched to a gene: 7. The CDR3 sequence: CASSEGQERGYGYTF. In nucleotides, the CDR3 is TGTGCCAGCAGTGAGGGACAGGAGCGTGGCTATGGCTACACCTTC.

CDR3 coding DNA: TGTGCCACCAGTGATCTCGGTAGCGGCACCGGGGAGCTGTTTTTT. Translation: CATSDLGSGTGELFF. The chain couples TRBV24-1 to TRBJ2-2; perhaps TRBD2 as D (6 bases). The CDR3 has 15 amino acids. V lost 3 bases, J lost 4 bases, and 11 bases lay in between. The germline CDR1 and CDR2 sequences are KGHDR and SFDVKD.

The CDR3 nucleotides are TGCGCCAGCAGCTTGACGGACAGGAGTTTAGATACGCAGTATTTT. Amino acid sequence: CASSLTDRSLDTQYF. This rearrangement joins TRBV5-1 to TRBJ2-3; 7 bases align to TRBD1. The germline CDR1 and CDR2 sequences are SGHRS and YFSETQ. Trimming removed 1 base from V and 5 bases from J; junction bases left unmatched: 7. The CDR3 length is 15 residues.

This clonotype was detected many times. J is TRBJ1-1 and V is TRBV12-3 or TRBV12-4; D uncertain. The CDR3 consists of 13 residues. Trimming cost V 6 bases and J 2 bases, with 10 bases left between them. CDR3 sequence (DNA): TGTGCCAGCAGCCCCGCGGGAAACACTGAAGCTTTCTTT. The encoded protein is CASSPAGNTEAFF.

The V call is TRBV20-1, the J call TRBJ1-6, with D perhaps matching TRBD1 (5 bases). The CDR3 spans 15 residues. The V end lost 0 bases, the J end lost 7 bases, and 13 bases lay between the germline ends. Germline loops: CDR1 DFQATT, CDR2 SNEGSKA (reference sequence). The CDR3 sequence is CSARDLKGRNSPLHF. CDR3 in DNA: TGCAGTGCTAGAGATCTCAAGGGGCGAAATTCACCCCTCCACTTT.

The J gene is TRBJ2-2, the V gene TRBV11-2, with unresolved D. V lost 2 bases, J lost 8 bases, and 12 bases lay in between. CDR1 SGHAT and CDR2 FQNNGV come from the germline V gene. This CDR3 has 14 residues. The CDR3 DNA is TGTGCCAGCAGCTTAATTCTCCGGCCAGGGGAGCTGTTTTTT. Amino acids: CASSLILRPGELFF.

This clonotype was found many times. The chain uses TRBV20-1 and TRBJ2-2; D unresolved. Germline V lookup: CDR1 DFQATT, CDR2 SNEGSKA (reference sequence). Trimming shortened V by 0 bases and J by 6 bases, and 8 bases separated the two germline ends. The CDR3 has 13 amino acids. CDR3 residues: CSARDNRPGELFF. The CDR3 coding sequence is TGCAGTGCTAGAGATAACCGGCCCGGGGAGCTGTTTTTT.

There are a few counts of this clonotype. V gene TRBV7-2 combines with J gene TRBJ2-1; TRBD2 aligns across 8 bases. The CDR3 extends over 14 amino acids. CDR1 and CDR2 (germline): SGHTA, FQGNSA. Germline trimming cut 5 bases from V and 10 bases from J; bases unmatched to any gene: 10. CDR3 DNA sequence: TGTGCCAGCAGCATACAGGTCGTAGCGGGAGAGCAGTTCTTC. This gives the protein CASSIQVVAGEQFF.

Only a few counts were recorded for this clonotype. V gene TRBV10-3 combines with J gene TRBJ2-3; D tentatively reads TRBD1 or TRBD2 (7 bases each). The length of the CDR3 is 15 residues. CDR1 is ENHRY, CDR2 SYGVKD, per germline. V was trimmed by 3 bases and J by 6 bases, leaving 16 bases between them. The CDR3 DNA reads as TGTGCCATCAGTGATAGGGACAGCGGGAAGGATACGCAGTATTTT. This gives the protein CAISDRDSGKDTQYF.

This clonotype was detected ten times or more. The chain combines TRBV6-5 with TRBJ1-6; 7 bases are a match to TRBD1. The CDR3 contains 19 residues. Germline CDR1 reads MNHEY; CDR2 reads SVGAGI. The ends lost 2 bases at V and 0 bases at J; junction bases unmatched: 10. This chain's CDR3 is CASSYVLGQESSYNSPLHF. CDR3 in DNA: TGTGCCAGCAGTTACGTTTTAGGACAGGAGAGCTCCTATAATTCACCCCTCCACTTT.

The chain uses TRBV7-9 and TRBJ2-2; 7 bases are a match to TRBD1. Germline CDR1 SEHNR, CDR2 FQNEAQ (reference sequence). The length of the CDR3 is 16 residues. The junction had 11 bases not matched to a gene; V was cut back by 5 bases and J by 5 bases. CDR3 DNA: TGTGCCAGCAGCCCCCCGGACAGGCTTGGGACCGGGGAGCTGTTTTTT. Translated: CASSPPDRLGTGELFF.

Only a few counts were recorded for this clonotype. The chain employs TRBV6-1 and TRBJ2-2; 11 positions match TRBD2. The junction had 5 bases not matched to a gene; V was cut back by 1 base and J by 4 bases. This CDR3 comprises 17 residues. The germline CDR1 and CDR2 sequences are MNHNS and SASEGT. CDR3 sequence: CASSEGLAGFGTGELFF. The DNA of the CDR3 is TGTGCCAGCAGTGAAGGACTAGCGGGGTTTGGCACCGGGGAGCTGTTTTTT.

In its sample, this clonotype was seen a few times. The V gene is TRBV12-3 or TRBV12-4, the J gene TRBJ2-7, with TRBD2 matching 11 bases. There are 16 residues in the CDR3. With 5 bases clipped from V and 2 bases from J, the junction kept 8 bases outside the gene matches. CDR3 amino acids: CASSNRLAGNTYEQYF. The CDR3 DNA follows: TGTGCCAGCAGTAACAGACTAGCGGGAAACACCTACGAGCAGTACTTC.

This sequence joins TRBV6-1 and TRBJ2-1, with D possibly matching TRBD1 (5 bases). The CDR3 sequence is 16 residues long. Per germline, CDR1 MNHNS and CDR2 SASEGT. Trimming took 6 bases from V and 8 from J, leaving 23 bases between them. The CDR3 nucleotides are TGTGCCAGCAGAAGACAGACTGCCGGTCCCCTGGATGAGCAGTTCTTC. Translating it yields CASRRQTAGPLDEQFF.

This clonotype was picked up many times. The chain combines TRBV7-6 with TRBJ2-1; 7 bases are a match to TRBD1. The CDR3 has 13 residues. Germline V gives CDR1 SGHVS, CDR2 FNYEAQ. J gave up 7 bases and V 5 bases, and 5 bases lay outside the gene matches. CDR3 nucleotide sequence: TGTGCCAGCAGCCTGGGACAGAGAAATGAGCAGTTCTTC. Amino acids: CASSLGQRNEQFF.

The chain recombines TRBV20-1 with TRBJ2-7, with D uncertain. From germline, CDR1 is DFQATT and CDR2 SNEGSKA (reference sequence). The CDR3 has 14 amino acids. V shed 3 bases and J shed 6 bases, with 18 bases lying between them. CDR3: CSASSSPLVVEQYV. CDR3 nucleotide sequence: TGCAGTGCTAGTAGTTCCCCTCTGGTGGTCGAGCAGTACGTC.

The table lists this clonotype with a few counts. V is TRBV7-9 and J is TRBJ2-6; 7 positions match TRBD2. Germline V lookup: CDR1 SEHNR, CDR2 FQNEAQ (reference sequence). This CDR3 is 16 amino acids long. V trimming: 5 bases; J trimming: 0 bases; junction bases outside the gene matches: 4. The CDR3 here is CASSKGLTSGANVLTF. CDR3 bases: TGTGCCAGCAGCAAGGGACTAACCTCTGGGGCCAACGTCCTGACTTTC.

In this sample, this clonotype turned up a few times. The chain recombines TRBV20-1 with TRBJ2-3; D gene uncertain. The ends were cut back, 7 bases at V and 2 bases at J, with 13 bases in the middle. Germline CDR1 and CDR2: DFQATT and SNEGSKA (reference sequence). The CDR3 contains 13 residues. The CDR3 reads CSGMSFDTDTQYF. The CDR3 DNA sequence: TGCAGTGGGATGTCTTTTGACACAGATACGCAGTATTTT.

This clonotype came up a few times. CDR3 region: CASRLGGSAFF. Written as DNA, the CDR3 is TGTGCCAGCCGGCTTGGGGGGAGCGCTTTCTTT. This chain joins TRBV6-5 and TRBJ1-1, with D possibly being TRBD1 (5 bases). The V gene lost 8 bases and the J gene lost 11 bases, with 15 bases spanning the gap. The CDR3 totals 11 residues. The germline gives CDR1 MNHEY, CDR2 SVGAGI.

This clonotype was picked up a small number of times. The V call is TRBV6-1, the J call TRBJ2-1, with TRBD2 matching 8 bases. Trimming took 5 bases from V and 4 from J; bases not matched to a gene: 7. This CDR3 has 15 amino acids. The germline V gene encodes CDR1 MNHNS and CDR2 SASEGT. The CDR3 DNA reads as TGTGCCAGCAGTCCACGGGAGGGGGATTACAATGAGCAGTTCTTC. Amino acid sequence: CASSPREGDYNEQFF.

The chain uses TRBV10-3 and TRBJ2-5; D is tentatively TRBD1 or TRBD2 (5 bases each). The CDR3 has 16 amino acids. Germline V lookup: CDR1 ENHRY, CDR2 SYGVKD. V dropped 4 bases and J dropped 1 base, with 16 bases sitting between them. This CDR3 is CAISGQSRGTQETQYF. CDR3 coding DNA: TGTGCCATCAGTGGACAGTCCCGGGGTACCCAAGAGACCCAGTACTTC.